These 7 T cell receptor beta chains were all obtained from the same sample, sequenced in a study of OX40 agonist ivuxolimab in advanced cancers. Sequenced by immunoSEQ multiplex PCR; TCRdb stores in-frame clones only, minus some. The sample gives about 19,000 clones, roughly 88% of which show up once; 49% is in the top ten. This specimen was CD4+ or CD8+ T cells sorted from blood, taken in a trial of the OX40 agonist ivuxolimab. The receptor source for this set is an adult with an advanced solid tumor such as melanoma, head and neck, liver or kidney cancer.

The J gene is TRBJ2-5, the V gene TRBV15; TRBD1 might be the D (6 bases). V was trimmed by 1 base and J by 4 bases, leaving 13 bases between them. Germline CDR1 and CDR2: LNHNV and YYDKDF (reference sequence). This CDR3 contains 15 residues. Here the CDR3 DNA reads TGTGCCACCAGCAGAGGGGATACAGGGAGAGAGACCCAGTACTTC. It yields the protein CATSRGDTGRETQYF.

Worth noting for this clone: The sample holds other DNA sequences that translate to the same CDR3. The chain carries TRBV6-5 and TRBJ2-1; TRBD2 matches 8 bases. This CDR3 contains 14 residues. V trimming: 8 bases; J trimming: 4 bases; junction bases outside the gene matches: 7. CDR1 MNHEY and CDR2 SVGAGI come from the germline V gene. CDR3 bases: TGTGCCAGCCGGCGGACTAGCAGATACAATGAGCAGTTCTTC. It is translated as CASRRTSRYNEQFF.

V usage is TRBV7-9 and J usage is TRBJ2-7; TRBD2 agrees at 11 bases. Germline V gene lookup returns CDR1 SEHNR and CDR2 FQNEAQ (reference sequence). CDR3 length: 17 residues. Germline trimming cut 5 bases from V and 4 bases from J; bases unmatched to any gene: 13. In nucleotides, the CDR3 is TGTGCCAGCAGCCCAAGGACTAGCGGGTCCGTGCTTTACGAGCAGTACTTC. Translation gives CASSPRTSGSVLYEQYF.

The chain employs TRBV13 and TRBJ2-1; no firm D call. Trimming took off 5 bases at V and 5 bases at J, with 4 bases between the two ends. This CDR3 contains 11 residues. Germline CDR1 reads PRHDT; CDR2 reads FYEKMQ (reference sequence). CDR3 nucleotide sequence: TGTGCCAGCAGCCTTAACAATGAGCAGTTCTTC. Protein product: CASSLNNEQFF.

The chain is built from TRBV5-5 and TRBJ2-7; D might be TRBD1 (6 bases). Germline V gene lookup returns CDR1 SGHKS and CDR2 YYEKEE (reference sequence). With 4 bases removed from V and 3 bases from J, the gap between germline ends came to 14 bases. The CDR3 is made up of 14 amino acids. For the CDR3, the DNA is TGTGCCAGCAGCCCCGGCCGGGACATCTACGAGCAGTACTTC. Encoded protein: CASSPGRDIYEQYF.

This chain links TRBV4-1 with TRBJ1-5; D uncertain. Deletions cut 4 bases from V and 3 bases from J, with 7 bases between. Germline CDR1 MGHRA, CDR2 YSYEKL. The CDR3 has 13 residues. CDR3 DNA: TGCGCCAGCAGCCTAATAGACAATCAGCCCCAGCATTTT. Translated, it gives CASSLIDNQPQHF.

The gene calls are TRBV28 and TRBJ1-4; a weak D match, TRBD1 (5 bases). CDR3 length: 13 amino acids. Trimming took 5 bases from V and 8 from J, leaving 12 bases between them. Germline V gives CDR1 MDHEN, CDR2 SYDVKM. The chain's CDR3 is CASSVHWTEKLFF. CDR3 coding DNA: TGTGCCAGCAGTGTACACTGGACAGAAAAACTGTTTTTT.